The rows below give T cell receptor beta chains drawn from one sample of a study of blood T cell repertoires in COVID-19. Measured with immunoSEQ multiplex PCR; TCRdb has only the in-frame clones, and not every one. The sample has 250,000 to 300,000 clones; roughly 91% are singletons. The sample comprised PBMCs or T cells enriched from blood (not recorded which). The source is a man aged 40-55 years who had recovered from COVID-19. The CDR3 runs from the conserved cysteine through the conserved F or W. The D gene is left open where the match is weak. Not every row has a clone size; where given, it reads once, few, many or a size class.

-	TRBD1	TRBV6-6	TRBJ1-2	TGTGCCAGCAGTTACGACAGGGTATATGGCTACACCTTC	CASSYDRVYGYTF
once	-	TRBV12-3/TRBV12-4	TRBJ2-5	TGTGCCAGCAGTTTGGTTAGACAAGAGACCCAGTACTTC	CASSLVRQETQYF
-	TRBD1	TRBV5-4	TRBJ2-1	TGTGCCAGCAGAACAAACGGACAGGAGCTGAACAATGAGCAGTTCTTC	CASRTNGQELNNEQFF
-	-	TRBV11-2	TRBJ1-3	TGTGCCAGCAGCATCCAGGGTGGCTCTGGAAACACCATATATTTT	CASSIQGGSGNTIYF
-	-	TRBV30	TRBJ1-1	TGTGCCTGGAGTCCGCCGGGGCCAGGCGGGGGTTTCTTT	CAWSPPGPGGGFF
-	-	TRBV11-3	TRBJ1-1	TGTGCCAGCAGCAGAGAGGGGGTAGAAGCTTTCTTT	CASSREGVEAFF
-	TRBD1	TRBV5-4	TRBJ1-2	TGTGCCAGCAGCTTGAACGACAGGGCTAACTATGGCTACACCTTC	CASSLNDRANYGYTF
-	TRBD1	TRBV7-6	TRBJ1-6	TGTGCCAGCAGCTTAGAACAGGGGAGCTCCTATAATTCACCCCTCCACTTT	CASSLEQGSSYNSPLHF
-	TRBD2	TRBV5-1	TRBJ2-7	TGCGCCAGCAGCCCGGCCGGGACTAGCGGCTCCTACGAGCAGTACTTC	CASSPAGTSGSYEQYF
-	TRBD1	TRBV4-2	TRBJ1-5	TGTGCCAGCAGCCAAGCCGGGACAGGGGTTAGCAATCAGCCCCAGCATTTT	CASSQAGTGVSNQPQHF
-	-	TRBV7-9	TRBJ2-7	TGTGCCAGCAGCTCAGACCGGGGGTTAGACGAGCAGTACTTC	CASSSDRGLDEQYF
-	-	TRBV23-1	TRBJ2-2	TGCGCCAGCAGTCATTGGACAATCTACCCCCCCGGGGAGCTGTTTTTT	CASSHWTIYPPGELFF
-	TRBD2	TRBV7-2	TRBJ2-1	TGTGCCAGCAGCTTAGTAGCGGGAGGCTCCTACAATGAGCAGTTCTTC	CASSLVAGGSYNEQFF
-	-	TRBV27	TRBJ2-7	TGTGCCAGCAGTTTATCGATCGGTCTCGAGCAGTACTTC	CASSLSIGLEQYF
-	-	TRBV4-3	TRBJ1-4	TGCGCCAGCAGCCCCGGGAGGGCGTTTAATGAAAAACTGTTTTTT	CASSPGRAFNEKLFF
once	-	TRBV27	TRBJ2-7	TGTGCCAGCAGTTTCGGGGGGCTCTACGAGCAGTACTTC	CASSFGGLYEQYF
-	-	TRBV6-5	TRBJ1-2	TGTGCCAGCAGTTATGAGAATAACTATGGCTACACCTTC	CASSYENNYGYTF